A selection of T cell receptor beta chains follows, all from one sample in a study of blood T cell dynamics during melanoma immunotherapy. Sequenced by immunoSEQ multiplex PCR; TCRdb stores in-frame clones only, minus some. The table has about 8,200 clones, 88% seen once. Sequenced here: blood, sampled from a patient treated with checkpoint blockade. Source of these receptors: a human donor with melanoma. Each CDR3 is given with its conserved first and last residue. D genes are given only for firm matches. Part of the rows lack a size; the others show once, few, many or a class for expanded clones.

clone_size: once; d_call: TRBD1; j_call: TRBJ2-1; v_call: TRBV7-3; cdr3_nt: TGTGCCAGCAGCCCACAGGGGGCGAATGAGCAGTTCTTC; cdr3_aa: CASSPQGANEQFF
clone_size: .; d_call: TRBD2; j_call: TRBJ2-7; v_call: TRBV6-6; cdr3_nt: TGTGCCAGCAGTCAAACTAGCGGGAGTTACGAGCAGTACTTC; cdr3_aa: CASSQTSGSYEQYF
clone_size: .; d_call: TRBD1; j_call: TRBJ1-2; v_call: TRBV4-2; cdr3_nt: TGTGCCAGCAGCCATGACAGGGAGGGCTACACCTTC; cdr3_aa: CASSHDREGYTF
clone_size: .; d_call: .; j_call: TRBJ1-5; v_call: TRBV6-6; cdr3_nt: TGTGCCAGCAGCCCTACGGGGCATCAGCCCCAGCATTTT; cdr3_aa: CASSPTGHQPQHF
clone_size: .; d_call: .; j_call: TRBJ2-7; v_call: TRBV10-1; cdr3_nt: TGCGCCAGCAGTGAGTCCCCTGGGGCGGAGCAGTACTTC; cdr3_aa: CASSESPGAEQYF
clone_size: .; d_call: .; j_call: TRBJ1-5; v_call: TRBV7-2; cdr3_nt: TGTGCCAGCAGCCCACTTGGGGGAGGCAATCAGCCCCAGCATTTT; cdr3_aa: CASSPLGGGNQPQHF
clone_size: .; d_call: TRBD2; j_call: TRBJ2-7; v_call: TRBV4-2; cdr3_nt: TGTGCCAGCAGCCAAGAGGCTAGCGGGCTCTACGAGCAGTACTTC; cdr3_aa: CASSQEASGLYEQYF
clone_size: .; d_call: .; j_call: TRBJ1-6; v_call: TRBV28; cdr3_nt: TGTGCCAGCAGGGGAGAGCCCCACAACTCACCCCTCCACTTT; cdr3_aa: CASRGEPHNSPLHF
clone_size: .; d_call: TRBD1; j_call: TRBJ1-4; v_call: TRBV4-2; cdr3_nt: TGTGCCAGCAGCCAAGGACAGGGAAATGAAAAACTGTTTTTT; cdr3_aa: CASSQGQGNEKLFF
clone_size: .; d_call: .; j_call: TRBJ2-7; v_call: TRBV10-3; cdr3_nt: TGTGCCATCAGCCCCGACTGGATCTCCTACGAGCAGTACTTC; cdr3_aa: CAISPDWISYEQYF
clone_size: once; d_call: .; j_call: TRBJ1-4; v_call: TRBV28; cdr3_nt: TGTGCCAGCAGTTTTGGCATGGCAACTAATGAAAAACTGTTTTTT; cdr3_aa: CASSFGMATNEKLFF
clone_size: once; d_call: .; j_call: TRBJ1-2; v_call: TRBV11-2; cdr3_nt: TGTGCCAGCAGCTTAAACGGGGGCGGCTATGGCTACACCTTC; cdr3_aa: CASSLNGGGYGYTF
clone_size: .; d_call: .; j_call: TRBJ1-3; v_call: TRBV4-2; cdr3_nt: TGTGCCAGCAGCCAAGACACCTCCTCTGGAAACACCATATATTTT; cdr3_aa: CASSQDTSSGNTIYF
clone_size: .; d_call: .; j_call: TRBJ1-4; v_call: TRBV10-3; cdr3_nt: TGTGCCATCAGCCCAGGGACGGGGTTTGATGAAAAACTGTTTTTT; cdr3_aa: CAISPGTGFDEKLFF
clone_size: .; d_call: TRBD1; j_call: TRBJ1-2; v_call: TRBV27; cdr3_nt: TGTGCCAGCAGCCTTTTGGGGAGACAGGGTTACTATGGCTACACCTTC; cdr3_aa: CASSLLGRQGYYGYTF
clone_size: once; d_call: TRBD1; j_call: TRBJ2-7; v_call: TRBV7-6; cdr3_nt: TGTGCCAGCAGCCCGGACAGGGGAACTGAAGAGCAGTACTTC; cdr3_aa: CASSPDRGTEEQYF
clone_size: .; d_call: .; j_call: TRBJ2-6; v_call: TRBV7-9; cdr3_nt: TGTGCCAGCAGCTTCCGAGCTGGGGCCAACGTCCTGACTTTC; cdr3_aa: CASSFRAGANVLTF
clone_size: once; d_call: .; j_call: TRBJ2-1; v_call: TRBV19; cdr3_nt: TGTGCCAGTAGCCTGGCGCCCCTCTACAATGAGCAGTTCTTC; cdr3_aa: CASSLAPLYNEQFF
clone_size: .; d_call: .; j_call: TRBJ1-1; v_call: TRBV6-1; cdr3_nt: TGTGCCAGCGGGAATAGGAACACTGAAGCTTTCTTT; cdr3_aa: CASGNRNTEAFF
clone_size: .; d_call: .; j_call: TRBJ1-2; v_call: TRBV19; cdr3_nt: TGTGCCAGTAGTATTTTTGCTCGGATCCGCGGGGGCTACACCTTC; cdr3_aa: CASSIFARIRGGYTF
clone_size: few; d_call: .; j_call: TRBJ1-3; v_call: TRBV6-1; cdr3_nt: TGTGCCAGCAGTGATTGGCCACACGGAAACACCATATATTTT; cdr3_aa: CASSDWPHGNTIYF
clone_size: .; d_call: .; j_call: TRBJ1-1; v_call: TRBV6-6; cdr3_nt: TGTGCCAGCACAAACAGGGCGGGGGGGAACACTGAAGCTTTCTTT; cdr3_aa: CASTNRAGGNTEAFF
clone_size: once; d_call: TRBD1; j_call: TRBJ2-7; v_call: TRBV5-4; cdr3_nt: TGTGCCAGCAGCCACGGACAGGGGCAGACCTACGAGCAGTACTTC; cdr3_aa: CASSHGQGQTYEQYF
clone_size: .; d_call: .; j_call: TRBJ1-2; v_call: TRBV9; cdr3_nt: TGTGCCAGCAGCGTAGGGGTGGGGCAGGGCTATGGCTACACCTTC; cdr3_aa: CASSVGVGQGYGYTF
clone_size: .; d_call: .; j_call: TRBJ1-1; v_call: TRBV2; cdr3_nt: TGTGCCAGCAGTTTGAGGGAAGCTTTCTTT; cdr3_aa: CASSLREAFF
clone_size: .; d_call: .; j_call: TRBJ1-4; v_call: TRBV21-1; cdr3_nt: TGTGCCAGCAGCAAAGGACGGTTGGGGCGGGGTAATGAAAAACTGTTTTTT; cdr3_aa: CASSKGRLGRGNEKLFF